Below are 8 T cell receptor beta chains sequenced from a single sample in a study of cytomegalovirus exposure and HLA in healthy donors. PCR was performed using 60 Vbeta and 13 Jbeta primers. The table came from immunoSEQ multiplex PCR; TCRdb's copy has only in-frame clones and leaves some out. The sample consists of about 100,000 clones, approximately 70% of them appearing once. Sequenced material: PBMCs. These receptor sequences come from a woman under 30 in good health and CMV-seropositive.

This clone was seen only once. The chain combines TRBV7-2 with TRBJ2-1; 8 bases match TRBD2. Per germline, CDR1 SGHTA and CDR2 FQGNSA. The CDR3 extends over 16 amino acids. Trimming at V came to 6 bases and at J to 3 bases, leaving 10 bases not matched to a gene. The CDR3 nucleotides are TGTGCCAGCAGGGGAGGGCGGGAGGAGGGCTACAATGAGCAGTTCTTC. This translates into CASRGGREEGYNEQFF.

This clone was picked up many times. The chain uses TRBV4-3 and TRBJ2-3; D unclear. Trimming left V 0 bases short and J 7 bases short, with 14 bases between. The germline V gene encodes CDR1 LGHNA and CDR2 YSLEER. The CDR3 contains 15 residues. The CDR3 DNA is TGCGCCAGCAGCCAAGATAATGGCTTCAGTAATACGCAGTATTTT. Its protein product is CASSQDNGFSNTQYF.

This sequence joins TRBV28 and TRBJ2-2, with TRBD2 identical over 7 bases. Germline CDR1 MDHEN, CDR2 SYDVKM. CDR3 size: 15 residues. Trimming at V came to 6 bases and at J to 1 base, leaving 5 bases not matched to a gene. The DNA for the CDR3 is TGTGCCAGCAGAAGACTAGCTGGGAACACCGGGGAGCTGTTTTTT. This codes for CASRRLAGNTGELFF.

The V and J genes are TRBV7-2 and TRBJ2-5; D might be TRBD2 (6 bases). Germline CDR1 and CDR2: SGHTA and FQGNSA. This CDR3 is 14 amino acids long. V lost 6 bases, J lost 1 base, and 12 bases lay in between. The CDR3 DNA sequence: TGTGCCAGCAGAGAGGGAGCGGGCCAAGAGACCCAGTACTTC. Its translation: CASREGAGQETQYF. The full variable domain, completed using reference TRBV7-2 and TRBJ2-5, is GAGVSQSPSNKVTEKGKDVELRCDPISGHTALYWYRQSLGQGLEFLIYFQGNSAPDKSGLPSDRFSAERTGGSVSTLTIQRTQQEDSAVYLCASREGAGQETQYFGPGTRLLVL.

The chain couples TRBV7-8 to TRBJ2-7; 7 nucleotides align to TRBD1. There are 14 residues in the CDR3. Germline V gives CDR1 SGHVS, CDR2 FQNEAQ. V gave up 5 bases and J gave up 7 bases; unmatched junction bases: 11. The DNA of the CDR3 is TGTGCCAGCAGCCCCCGACGACAGGGTTATGAGCAGTACTTC. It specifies CASSPRRQGYEQYF.

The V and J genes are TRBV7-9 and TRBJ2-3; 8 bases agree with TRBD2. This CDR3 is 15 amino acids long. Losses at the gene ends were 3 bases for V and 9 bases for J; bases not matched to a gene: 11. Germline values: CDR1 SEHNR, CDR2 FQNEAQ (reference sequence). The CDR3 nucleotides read TGTGCCAGCAGCTTGATTGGAGCGGGAGATGTGACGCAGTATTTT. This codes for CASSLIGAGDVTQYF. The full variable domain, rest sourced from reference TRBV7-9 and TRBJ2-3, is DTGVSQNPRHKITKRGQNVTFRCDPISEHNRLYWYRQTLGQGPEFLTYFQNEAQLEKSRLLSDRFSAERPKGSFSTLEIQRTEQGDSAMYLCASSLIGAGDVTQYFGPGTRLTVL.

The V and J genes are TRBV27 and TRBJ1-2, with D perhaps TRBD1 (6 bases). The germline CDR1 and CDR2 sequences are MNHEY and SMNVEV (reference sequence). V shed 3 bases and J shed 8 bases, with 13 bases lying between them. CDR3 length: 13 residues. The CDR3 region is CASSFNTGFGYTF. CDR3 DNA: TGTGCCAGCAGTTTCAATACAGGGTTCGGCTACACCTTC.

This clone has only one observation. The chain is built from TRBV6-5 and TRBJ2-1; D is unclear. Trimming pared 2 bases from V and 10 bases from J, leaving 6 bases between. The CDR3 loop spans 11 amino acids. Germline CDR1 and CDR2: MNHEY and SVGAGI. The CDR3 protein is CASSYEWEQFF. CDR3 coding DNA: TGTGCCAGCAGTTACGAGTGGGAGCAGTTCTTC.